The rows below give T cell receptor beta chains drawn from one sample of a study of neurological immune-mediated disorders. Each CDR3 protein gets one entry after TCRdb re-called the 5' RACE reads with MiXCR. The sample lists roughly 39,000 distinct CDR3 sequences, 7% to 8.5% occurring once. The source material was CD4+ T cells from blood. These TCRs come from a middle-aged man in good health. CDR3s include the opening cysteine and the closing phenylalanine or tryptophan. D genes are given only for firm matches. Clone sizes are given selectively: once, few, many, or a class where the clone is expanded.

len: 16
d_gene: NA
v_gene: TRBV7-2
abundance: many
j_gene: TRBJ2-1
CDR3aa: CASTNARVSGRDEQFF
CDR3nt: TGTGCCAGCACGAACGCCAGGGTTTCCGGACGGGATGAGCAGTTCTTC

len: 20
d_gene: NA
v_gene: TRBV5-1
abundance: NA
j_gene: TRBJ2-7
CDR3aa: CASSLGSVWVGAPANYEQYF
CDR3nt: TGCGCCAGCAGCTTGGGGTCGGTTTGGGTAGGGGCCCCAGCCAACTACGAGCAGTACTTC

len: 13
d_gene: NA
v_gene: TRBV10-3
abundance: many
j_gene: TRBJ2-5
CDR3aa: CAIRREAQETQYF
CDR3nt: TGTGCCATCAGACGGGAAGCCCAAGAGACCCAGTACTTC

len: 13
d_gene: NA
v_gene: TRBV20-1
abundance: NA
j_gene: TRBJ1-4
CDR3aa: CSASTLLGEKLFF
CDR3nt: TGCAGTGCTAGTACCCTTCTGGGTGAAAAACTGTTTTTT

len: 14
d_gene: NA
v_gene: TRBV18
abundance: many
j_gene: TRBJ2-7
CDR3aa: CASSRGAATYEQYF
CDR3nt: TGTGCCAGCTCAAGGGGGGCCGCAACCTACGAGCAGTACTTC

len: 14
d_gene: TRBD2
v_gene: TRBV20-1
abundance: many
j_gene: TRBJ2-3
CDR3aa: CFPGGGRATDTQYF
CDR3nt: TGCTTCCCCGGAGGCGGGAGGGCCACAGATACGCAGTATTTT

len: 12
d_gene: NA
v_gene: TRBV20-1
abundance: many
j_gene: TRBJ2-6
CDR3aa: CSASSGANVLTF
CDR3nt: TGCAGTGCTAGTTCGGGGGCCAACGTCCTGACTTTC

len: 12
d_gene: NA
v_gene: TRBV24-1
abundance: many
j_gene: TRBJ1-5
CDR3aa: CATSDSEKPQHF
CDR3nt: TGTGCCACCAGTGATTCGGAGAAGCCCCAGCATTTT

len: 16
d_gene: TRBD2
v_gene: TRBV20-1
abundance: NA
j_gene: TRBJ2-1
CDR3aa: CSASMPSGRAINEQFF
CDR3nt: TGCAGTGCTAGCATGCCTAGCGGGAGGGCTATCAATGAGCAGTTCTTC

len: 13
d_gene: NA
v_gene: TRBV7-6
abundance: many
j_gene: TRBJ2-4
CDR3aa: CASAYGPKNIQYF
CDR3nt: TGTGCCAGCGCCTATGGACCCAAAAACATTCAGTACTTC

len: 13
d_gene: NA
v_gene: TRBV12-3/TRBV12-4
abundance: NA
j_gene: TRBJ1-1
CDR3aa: CASSSSTGTEAFF
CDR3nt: NA

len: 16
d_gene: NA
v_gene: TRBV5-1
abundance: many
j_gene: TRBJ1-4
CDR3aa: CASSSRDTRIGEKLFF
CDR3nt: TGCGCCAGCAGCTCACGGGACACCCGAATCGGCGAAAAACTGTTTTTT

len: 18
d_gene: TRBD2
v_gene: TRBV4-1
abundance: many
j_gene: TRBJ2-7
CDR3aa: CASSQDRGLAGRRGEQYF
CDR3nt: TGCGCCAGCAGCCAAGATCGGGGGCTAGCGGGAAGGCGGGGCGAGCAGTACTTC

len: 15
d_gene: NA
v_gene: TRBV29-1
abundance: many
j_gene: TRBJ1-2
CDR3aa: CSARTGRASNYGYTF
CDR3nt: TGCAGCGCGCGAACCGGGAGAGCCTCTAACTATGGCTACACCTTC

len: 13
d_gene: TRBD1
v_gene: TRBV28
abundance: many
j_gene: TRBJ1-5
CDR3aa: CASKTGQNQPQHF
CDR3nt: TGTGCCAGCAAAACGGGACAGAATCAGCCCCAGCATTTT

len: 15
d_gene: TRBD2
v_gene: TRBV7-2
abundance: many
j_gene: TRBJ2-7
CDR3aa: CASSYGTSGSIEQYF
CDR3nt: TGTGCCAGCAGCTACGGGACTAGCGGGAGTATCGAGCAGTACTTC

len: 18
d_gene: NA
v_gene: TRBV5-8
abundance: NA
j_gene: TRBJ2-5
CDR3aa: CASSPGRGGVWGVETQYF
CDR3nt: TGTGCCAGCAGCCCTGGACGGGGTGGCGTGTGGGGAGTGGAGACCCAGTACTTC

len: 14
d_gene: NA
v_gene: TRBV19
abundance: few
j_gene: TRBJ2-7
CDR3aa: CASSISDRRYEQYF
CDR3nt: TGTGCCAGTAGTATCTCCGACAGGAGATACGAGCAGTACTTC

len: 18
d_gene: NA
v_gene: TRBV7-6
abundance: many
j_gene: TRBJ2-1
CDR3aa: CASSWAFYQSSSYNEQFF
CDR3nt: TGTGCCAGCAGCTGGGCATTTTACCAGTCGAGCTCCTACAATGAGCAGTTCTTC

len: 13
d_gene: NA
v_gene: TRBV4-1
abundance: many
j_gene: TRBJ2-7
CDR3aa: CASSQEIGYEQYF
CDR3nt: TGCGCCAGCAGCCAAGAGATAGGGTACGAGCAGTACTTC

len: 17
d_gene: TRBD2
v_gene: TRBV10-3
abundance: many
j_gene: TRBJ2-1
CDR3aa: CAISESGTNAFYNEQFF
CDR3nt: TGTGCCATCAGTGAGTCCGGGACTAACGCTTTCTACAATGAGCAGTTCTTC

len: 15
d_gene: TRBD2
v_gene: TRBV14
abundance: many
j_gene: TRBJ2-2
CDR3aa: CASSQLAGDTGELFF
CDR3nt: TGTGCCAGCAGCCAACTAGCGGGGGACACCGGGGAGCTGTTTTTT

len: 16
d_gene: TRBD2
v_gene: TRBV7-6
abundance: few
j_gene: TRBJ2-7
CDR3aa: CASSLVTSGPTYEQYF
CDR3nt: TGTGCCAGCAGCTTAGTGACTAGCGGGCCAACCTACGAGCAGTACTTC

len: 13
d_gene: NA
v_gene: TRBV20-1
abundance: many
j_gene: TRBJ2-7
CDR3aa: CSARIGWDHEQYF
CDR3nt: TGCAGTGCTCGTATTGGGTGGGACCACGAGCAGTACTTC